This T cell receptor (beta chain) was captured in a study of identical twins. MiXCR, run by TCRdb on the 5' RACE reads, gives a single entry per CDR3 protein. There are approximately 890,000 distinct CDR3 sequences in the sample; 10% to 15% occur only once, and 1.5% to 2% lies in the top ten. With regard to this clonotype: Antigen: not known.

CDR1 is MGHRA, CDR2 YSYEKL, per germline. Trimming took off 0 bases at V and 2 bases at J, with 10 bases between the two ends. The CDR3 is made up of 15 amino acids. Overall study results and limits: There was more out-of-frame TCR alpha sharing in monozygotic twins than models estimated.

This sample also appeared in a second study, on yellow fever vaccine responses in identical twins.

The chain has TRBV4-1 and TRBJ1-1; D remains unclear. The sequencing input was PBMCs. The TCR originated in a young woman in good health. The CDR3 loop is CASSQEGSGNTEAFF. In DNA, the CDR3 is TGCGCCAGCAGCCAAGAAGGTTCAGGAAACACTGAAGCTTTCTTT.